This T cell receptor beta chain was profiled in a study of CXCR3-negative and CXCR3-positive naive CD8 T cells. Preparation of TRB cDNA libraries relied on 5' RACE carrying UMI labels. With the 5' RACE reads reprocessed, TCRdb shows one record per CDR3 protein and no DNA. The sample features around 130,000 distinct CDR3 sequences, with under 0.75% in its top ten. As regards this clonotype: Antigen specificity is unknown.

Study-wide points: Naive subsets did not differ in surface CD5, and TRB CDR3 properties served to infer TCR strength. Comparison of naive cells showed more hydrophobic TRB CDR3s in CXCR3-positive than in CXCR3-negative naive cells.

The CDR3 totals 13 residues. Germline CDR1 reads SGHRS; CDR2 reads YFSETQ. The clonotype was recovered from a human donor in good health. Some clones in this sample may be carry-over from other donors' samples. The chain combines TRBV5-1 with TRBJ1-2; TCRdb's D call of TRBD1 is untestable without DNA. The sample was naive CXCR3+ CD8+ T cells from blood. The subset here: CD45RO-CCR7+CD27+CD95- naive CD8+ T cells expressing CXCR3 (TNR3+). CDR3 loop: CASSPTGGNGYTF.